These 6 T cell receptor beta chains came from one sample sequenced in a study of cytomegalovirus exposure and HLA in healthy donors. Assay: immunoSEQ multiplex PCR; the TCRdb copy retains only in-frame clones and omits some. The sample shows some 65,000 clones, 95% to 97% of them seen only once. Sequences were obtained from PBMCs. The receptor source for this set is a man aged 18 to 35 in good health and CMV-seronegative.

The chain uses TRBV2 and TRBJ1-3, with 7 bases fitting TRBD1. The CDR3 runs 15 residues. Unmatched junction bases numbered 8, after V lost 5 bases and J lost 4 bases. CDR1 and CDR2 from the germline V gene are SNHLY and FYNNEI. CDR3 in DNA: TGTGCCAGCAGTTTCTACAGGGGCCCAGGAAACACCATATATTTT. Translating gives CASSFYRGPGNTIYF.

V gene TRBV15 combines with J gene TRBJ2-1; D not certain. The CDR3 is 12 amino acids. Germline V lookup: CDR1 LNHNV, CDR2 YYDKDF (reference sequence). The V gene lost 8 bases and the J gene lost 6 bases, with 11 bases spanning the gap. The CDR3 is CATFDSTNEQFF. CDR3 nucleotide sequence: TGTGCCACCTTTGACTCCACCAATGAGCAGTTCTTC.

The chain recombines TRBV11-2 with TRBJ2-5, with D unclear. The CDR3 contains 14 residues. V was shortened by 3 bases and J by 1 base, with 9 bases between the two germline ends. Germline V CDR1 and CDR2: SGHAT, FQNNGV. The CDR3 loop reads CASSLFASQETQYF. CDR3 sequence (DNA): TGTGCCAGCAGCTTGTTTGCCAGCCAAGAGACCCAGTACTTC.

The chain links TRBV5-1 to TRBJ1-1; unclear D gene. V dropped 2 bases and J dropped 1 base, with 9 bases sitting between them. The CDR3 spans 14 residues. The germline CDR1 and CDR2 sequences are SGHRS and YFSETQ. The CDR3 reads CASSFGGRNTEAFF. The CDR3 bases are TGCGCCAGCAGCTTCGGAGGGCGGAACACTGAAGCTTTCTTT.

The genes are TRBV6-5 and TRBJ1-2; perhaps TRBD1 as D (5 bases). V lost 5 bases and J 4 bases, leaving 11 bases between the germline ends. The CDR3 consists of 13 residues. The germline V gene encodes CDR1 MNHEY and CDR2 SVGAGI. Here the CDR3 reads CASSEGEVYGYTF. In DNA form, the CDR3 reads TGTGCCAGCAGTGAAGGGGAAGTCTATGGCTACACCTTC.

The chain links TRBV10-3 to TRBJ1-4; D gene ambiguous. The germline V gene encodes CDR1 ENHRY and CDR2 SYGVKD. The CDR3 has 17 residues. V lost 3 bases to trimming and J lost 0 bases, with 14 bases between them. CDR3 nucleotide sequence: TGTGCCATCAGTGACGCACCCGGTGGTGCAACTAATGAAAAACTGTTTTTT. It encodes CAISDAPGGATNEKLFF.